This T cell receptor beta chain was identified in a study of shared clonotypes between healthy human individuals. Sequenced by immunoSEQ multiplex PCR; TCRdb stores in-frame clones only, minus some. The table has more than 2 million clones, roughly 95% seen once; the top ten hold about 1.7%. V lost 1 base to trimming and J lost 4 bases; unmatched junction nucleotides: 10. CDR1 and CDR2 (germline): MNHEY, SMNVEV (reference sequence). The CDR3 is made up of 16 amino acids. Terminally differentiated effector memory CD45RA+ cells were left out of the naive CD8 fraction, which was CD45RO-negative and positively selected for CCR7.

The sample taken for sequencing was naive CD8+ T cells from PBMCs. This TCR was recovered from a man between 18 and 29 years old in good health. Some clones in this sample may be carry-over from other donors' samples. The chain is built from TRBV27 and TRBJ2-7; 7 bases agree with TRBD2. This CDR3 reads CASSLLAGDPQYEQYF. The CDR3 DNA reads TGTGCCAGCAGTTTATTGGCGGGGGACCCTCAATACGAGCAGTACTTC.